The sample holds a few counts of the clone carrying this TCR beta chain. Its matching antigen is unknown. Cultured CD4+ T cell DNA was sequenced using the Oncomine TCR Beta short-read assay. TCRdb re-called the PCR reads with MiXCR, one entry per CDR3 protein. This repertoire shows fewer than 15,000 distinct CDR3 sequences, approximately 51% found once; its top ten account for over 9.5%. Treatment indicated: roughly ten-day PBMC culture with coronavirus spike peptide pools or control peptides (ViraFEST assay). Peptide pool stimulation in ViraFEST expanded antigen-specific T cells, whose TCRs were then sequenced. This sample was included in a study of vaccination and CD4 T cells after COVID-19. Turning to the study itself: Convalescent donors were composed of six males and four females, of whom two were Hispanic.

The CDR3 covers 14 residues. The V and J ends lost 5 bases and 5 bases respectively, with 15 bases between them. Germline CDR1 reads LNHNV; CDR2 reads YYDKDF (reference sequence). V gene TRBV15 combines with J gene TRBJ1-1, with D possibly matching TRBD1 (5 bases). The source is a human donor who had recovered from COVID-19. The sequenced material came from CD4+ T cells from blood, cultured in vitro. CDR3 protein: CATSLSQGETEAFF. The CDR3 nucleotides are TGTGCCACCAGCCTTTCGCAGGGAGAGACTGAAGCTTTCTTT.